The 25 T cell receptor beta chains below come from one sample, sequenced in a study of blood T cell repertoires in COVID-19. Clones were sequenced by immunoSEQ multiplex PCR, and TCRdb holds only the in-frame ones, with some missing. The sample records 85,000 to 110,000 clones, over 75% being singletons. Sequenced: peripheral blood. The receptor set was obtained from a human donor in a cohort sampled during active COVID-19.

V usage is TRBV18 and J usage is TRBJ1-5; 7 bases are shared with TRBD1. The germline V gene encodes CDR1 KGHSH and CDR2 LQKENI. The CDR3 runs to 14 residues. V was pared by 4 bases and J by 2 bases, with 2 bases of the junction left unmatched. The CDR3 nucleotides read TGTGCCAGCTCACTTGACAGGGGCAATCAGCCCCAGCATTTT. This gives the protein CASSLDRGNQPQHF.

In this sample, this clone turned up once. The chain carries TRBV6-1 and TRBJ2-7; D is undetermined. Germline V CDR1 and CDR2: MNHNS, SASEGT. Trimming removed 2 bases from V and 4 bases from J, with 3 bases in between. This CDR3 is 11 amino acids long. CDR3 loop: CASSERYEQYF. The CDR3 region has the DNA TGTGCCAGCAGTGAACGGTACGAGCAGTACTTC.

The CDR3 loop is CASSFETSAYNEQFF. CDR3 nucleotide sequence: TGTGCCAGCAGCTTTGAGACTAGCGCCTACAATGAGCAGTTCTTC. This sequence joins TRBV7-8 and TRBJ2-1, with 8 positions matching TRBD2. Germline trimming cut 3 bases from V and 2 bases from J; bases unmatched to any gene: 3. CDR3 length: 15 amino acids. Looked up from germline, CDR1 is SGHVS and CDR2 is FQNEAQ.

The chain has TRBV6-5 and TRBJ2-1, with 9 bases fitting TRBD2. Germline V gene sequence: CDR1 MNHEY, CDR2 SVGAGI. CDR3 length: 14 amino acids. V was clipped by 7 bases and J by 6 bases; unmatched bases: 7. CDR3 nucleotide sequence: TGTGCCAGCACGGCGGGAGGGCCGTTCAATGAGCAGTTCTTC. Its protein is CASTAGGPFNEQFF.

This clone showed up just a few times. The chain recombines TRBV18 with TRBJ2-1; 7 bases are shared with TRBD1. The CDR3 is 14 amino acids. V trimming: 1 base; J trimming: 7 bases; junction bases outside the gene matches: 4. In germline, CDR1 is KGHSH, CDR2 LQKENI. The CDR3 here is CASSPQGGLNEQFF. The CDR3 coding sequence is TGTGCCAGCTCACCACAAGGGGGCCTAAATGAGCAGTTCTTC.

The chain recombines TRBV7-8 with TRBJ2-7; TRBD2 aligns across 8 bases. Trimming took 3 bases from V and 1 from J; bases not matched to a gene: 11. CDR3 length: 17 residues. Per the germline V gene, CDR1 is SGHVS and CDR2 is FQNEAQ. The CDR3 DNA reads as TGTGCCAGCAGCTTTGGGCGGGAGGACCTGTATTCCTACGAGCAGTACTTC. Translation gives CASSFGREDLYSYEQYF.

CDR3: CASSRVTGWYGYTF. The CDR3 nucleotides are TGTGCCAGCAGCAGAGTAACAGGGTGGTATGGCTACACCTTC. This sequence joins TRBV21-1 and TRBJ1-2; the D call of TRBD1 is as the table states it, not checked on the DNA. TRBV21-1 is termed a pseudogene. The CDR3 covers 14 residues.

This chain joins TRBV5-6 and TRBJ2-5; D remains unclear. Trimming removed 1 base from V and 5 bases from J, with 9 bases in between. This CDR3 contains 13 residues. From germline, CDR1 is SGHDT and CDR2 YYEEEE. CDR3 sequence reads: CASSLIVEETQYF. Here the CDR3 DNA reads TGTGCCAGCAGCTTGATAGTAGAGGAGACCCAGTACTTC. Using reference TRBV5-6 and TRBJ2-5 for the parts outside the CDR3, the full variable domain is DAGVTQSPTHLIKTRGQQVTLRCSPKSGHDTVSWYQQALGQGPQFIFQYYEEEERQRGNFPDRFSGHQFPNYSSELNVNALLLGDSALYLCASSLIVEETQYFGPGTRLLVL.

The sample holds one count of this clone. The J gene is TRBJ2-7, the V gene TRBV19, with D perhaps matching TRBD1 (7 bases). From germline, CDR1 is LNHDA and CDR2 SQIVND (reference sequence). Trimming stripped 4 bases from V and 2 bases from J, with 12 bases between. The CDR3 runs 14 residues. CDR3 in DNA: TGTGCCAGTAGTAATCAGGGGGGAACCTACGAGCAGTACTTC. Its protein is CASSNQGGTYEQYF.

The rearrangement uses TRBV15 and TRBJ1-3; D may be TRBD1 (6 bases). The V end lost 3 bases, the J end lost 2 bases, and 26 bases lay between the germline ends. The CDR3 is 20 residues long. From germline, CDR1 is LNHNV and CDR2 YYDKDF (reference sequence). CDR3 in amino acids: CATSSSRTVLEVWTGNTIYF. In DNA form, the CDR3 reads TGTGCCACCAGCAGTTCCCGGACAGTTCTCGAAGTGTGGACTGGAAACACCATATATTTT.

This rearrangement joins TRBV11-2 to TRBJ1-2; D is perhaps TRBD1 (6 bases). The CDR3 totals 14 residues. Germline V gene sequence: CDR1 SGHAT, CDR2 FQNNGV. The ends were cut back, 5 bases at V and 4 bases at J, with 14 bases in the middle. CDR3 sequence reads: CASSLRAGAYGYTF. CDR3 sequence (DNA): TGTGCCAGCAGCCTGAGAGCAGGGGCCTATGGCTACACCTTC.

This chain joins TRBV6-6 and TRBJ2-1; D unresolved. The CDR3 loop spans 14 amino acids. V gave up 2 bases and J gave up 9 bases, with 14 bases separating them. Germline V gene sequence: CDR1 MNHNY, CDR2 SVGAGI (reference sequence). The CDR3 spells CASSYVESLSEQFF. The CDR3 DNA reads as TGTGCCAGCAGTTACGTGGAGTCCCTGAGTGAGCAGTTCTTC.

The rearrangement joins TRBV21-1 to TRBJ2-3; the table's D gene call, TRBD2, was not cross checked with the DNA. TRBV21-1 corresponds to a pseudogene. The CDR3 totals 16 residues. CDR3 nucleotide sequence: TGTGCCAGCATCCCAAATTTAGCGGGGTGCACAGATACGCAGTATTTT. This encodes CASIPNLAGCTDTQYF.

The chain is built from TRBV10-3 and TRBJ2-3, with 14 bases matching TRBD2. Looked up from germline, CDR1 is ENHRY and CDR2 is SYGVKD. Losses at the gene ends were 10 bases for V and 5 bases for J; bases not matched to a gene: 5. The CDR3 is 14 amino acids. The CDR3 nucleotides are TGTGCCAGCGGGGGGACTAGCGGGGGAGATACGCAGTATTTT. Protein sequence: CASGGTSGGDTQYF.

The rearrangement uses TRBV9 and TRBJ2-1; D gene unclear. V was clipped by 2 bases and J by 0 bases, with 12 bases between them. This CDR3 is 16 amino acids long. CDR1 and CDR2 from the germline V gene are SGDLS and YYNGEE. The CDR3 loop is CASSVRGASSYNEQFF. CDR3 coding DNA: TGTGCCAGCAGCGTCAGAGGCGCGAGCTCCTACAATGAGCAGTTCTTC.

The V and J genes are TRBV7-3 and TRBJ2-4; D may be TRBD2 (6 bases). Per germline, CDR1 SGHTA and CDR2 FQGTGA. Trimming removed 2 bases from V and 5 bases from J, with 13 bases in between. This CDR3 contains 15 residues. The chain's CDR3 is CASSLPSGDENIQYF. For the CDR3, the DNA is TGTGCCAGCAGCTTACCGTCGGGAGACGAAAACATTCAGTACTTC.

The V and J genes are TRBV9 and TRBJ1-1; a weak D match, TRBD1 (5 bases). This CDR3 is built from 15 residues. Germline V gives CDR1 SGDLS, CDR2 YYNGEE. Trimming cost V 3 bases and J 1 base, with 13 bases left between them. CDR3 amino acids: CASSGGLAGNTEAFF. In DNA form, the CDR3 reads TGTGCCAGCAGCGGGGGACTGGCGGGGAACACTGAAGCTTTCTTT.

The chain carries TRBV9 and TRBJ2-3; 10 bases fit TRBD1. V lost 2 bases and J lost 3; bases outside the gene matches: 3. This CDR3 spans 15 amino acids. The germline CDR1 and CDR2 sequences are SGDLS and YYNGEE. The CDR3 here is CASSVRQGATDTQYF. As DNA, the CDR3 is TGTGCCAGCAGCGTCCGACAGGGGGCAACAGATACGCAGTATTTT.

V and J are TRBV5-1 and TRBJ2-3; 9 nucleotides agree with TRBD1. Germline-derived CDR1 and CDR2 are SGHRS and YFSETQ. After removal of 0 bases from V and 9 bases from J, the junction contained 8 bases not matched to a gene. The CDR3 is 15 amino acids. CDR3 in amino acids: CASSLDGTGRDTQYF. CDR3 sequence (DNA): TGCGCCAGCAGCTTGGACGGGACAGGGAGGGACACGCAGTATTTT.

This clone was counted only a few times. The chain uses TRBV3-1 (or the pseudogene TRBV3-2) and TRBJ1-2, with D perhaps matching TRBD1 (5 bases). Germline values: CDR1 LGHDT, CDR2 YNNKEL (reference sequence). The V end was cut by 4 bases, the J end by 8 bases, with 11 bases between. The CDR3 has 12 amino acids. As DNA, the CDR3 is TGTGCCAGCAGCCTCGCGGGGGAGGGCTACACCTTC. This codes for CASSLAGEGYTF.

V gene TRBV7-9 combines with J gene TRBJ1-1, with 9 nucleotides matching TRBD1. V shed 5 bases, J shed 8 bases, and the junction held 3 bases outside the gene matches. Germline loops: CDR1 SEHNR, CDR2 FQNEAQ (reference sequence). This CDR3 has 12 amino acids. The CDR3 nucleotides are TGTGCCAGCAGCCTGGGGACAGGGGAAGCTTTCTTT. Its protein is CASSLGTGEAFF.

The chain uses TRBV28 and TRBJ1-4, with 10 nucleotides matching TRBD1. Germline V lookup: CDR1 MDHEN, CDR2 SYDVKM. The junction had 7 bases not matched to a gene; V was cut back by 5 bases and J by 7 bases. The CDR3 is 15 residues long. CDR3 in DNA: TGTGCCAGCAGTCCCCAGACAGGGGGCCGTGAAAAACTGTTTTTT. Its translation is CASSPQTGGREKLFF.

This rearrangement joins TRBV2 to TRBJ2-7; 10 bases match TRBD2. V gave up 5 bases and J gave up 3 bases; unmatched junction bases: 4. CDR1 and CDR2 from the germline V gene are SNHLY and FYNNEI. This CDR3 region has 14 residues. CDR3 amino acids: CASSSGTSDYEQYF. DNA of the CDR3: TGTGCCAGCAGTTCCGGGACTAGCGACTACGAGCAGTACTTC.

The CDR3 here is CASSDTGSYEQYF. In DNA form, the CDR3 reads TGTGCCAGCAGTGATACAGGTTCCTACGAGCAGTACTTC. V usage is TRBV2 and J usage is TRBJ2-7; tentative D call: TRBD1 (5 bases). The CDR3 is 13 amino acids. V lost 3 bases to trimming and J lost 1 base, with 7 bases between them. Germline lookup yields CDR1 SNHLY and CDR2 FYNNEI.

J is TRBJ2-3 and V is TRBV25-1, with TRBD2 matching over 12 bases. The germline V gene encodes CDR1 MGHDK and CDR2 SYGVNS. This CDR3 has 14 amino acids. The trim removed 3 bases at V and 7 bases at J, leaving 2 bases unmatched. DNA of the CDR3: TGTGCCAGCAGTGAGGGACTAGCGGGTTATACGCAGTATTTT. Protein: CASSEGLAGYTQYF.